These 18 T cell receptor beta chains were sequenced from one sample in a study of blood T cell repertoires in COVID-19. Libraries were prepared by immunoSEQ multiplex PCR; TCRdb keeps only in-frame clonotypes and omits some of them. Here the sample spans more than 250,000 clones, roughly 88% being singletons. Sequencing was performed on PBMCs or T cells enriched from blood (not recorded which). The receptor source for this set is a woman between 40 and 55 years old with acute COVID-19.

This chain connects TRBV15 to TRBJ1-6, with 7 bases lining up with TRBD1. CDR1 and CDR2 from the germline V gene are LNHNV and YYDKDF (reference sequence). The ends lost 6 bases at V and 4 bases at J; junction bases unmatched: 3. CDR3 length: 14 amino acids. CDR3 sequence (DNA): TGTGCCACCAGGCCGGGACAGTATAATTCACCCCTCCACTTT. Translated: CATRPGQYNSPLHF.

This chain joins TRBV28 and TRBJ1-2; 8 nucleotides line up with TRBD1. The CDR3 spans 17 residues. The germline CDR1 and CDR2 sequences are MDHEN and SYDVKM. V shed 6 bases and J 4 bases; nucleotides not matched to a gene: 16. The CDR3 sequence is CASRTLPQGARAYGYTF. The DNA for the CDR3 is TGTGCCAGCAGGACCCTGCCCCAGGGGGCGCGGGCCTATGGCTACACCTTC.

The CDR3 region has the DNA TGTGCCACCAGTGATTCCATCCCTAGCGGGAGGGCGCAAGAGACCCAGTACTTC. It specifies CATSDSIPSGRAQETQYF. The chain has TRBV24-1 and TRBJ2-5; 12 bases fit TRBD2. Germline trimming cut 2 bases from V and 2 bases from J; bases unmatched to any gene: 8. Germline assignment: CDR1 KGHDR and CDR2 SFDVKD. The CDR3 is 18 amino acids.

The J gene is TRBJ1-5, the V gene TRBV18; TRBD1 matches at 7 bases. Looked up from germline, CDR1 is KGHSH and CDR2 is LQKENI. This CDR3 is built from 19 residues. V was pared by 6 bases and J by 0 bases, with 17 bases of the junction left unmatched. Here the CDR3 reads CASSQTGWTGAISNQPQHF. Here the CDR3 DNA reads TGTGCCAGCTCTCAAACGGGATGGACAGGAGCGATTAGCAATCAGCCCCAGCATTTT.

The V and J genes are TRBV6-5 and TRBJ2-7; a possible D gene is TRBD2 (6 bases). The germline V and J ends were trimmed by 10 bases and 0 bases, with 13 bases remaining between them. CDR3 length equals 13 residues. Germline V gives CDR1 MNHEY, CDR2 SVGAGI. CDR3 sequence: CAIASEYSYEQYV. The CDR3 bases are TGTGCCATAGCTAGCGAATACTCCTACGAGCAGTACGTC.

This rearrangement joins TRBV11-3 to TRBJ2-2, with D maybe TRBD2 (6 bases). Germline values: CDR1 SGHNT, CDR2 YENEEA. V lost 1 base, J lost 1 base, and 13 bases lay in between. The CDR3 totals 17 residues. CDR3 coding DNA: TGTGCCAGCAGCTTAGTTTTGGGAGGACGGAACACCGGGGAGCTGTTTTTT. Translated, it gives CASSLVLGGRNTGELFF.

This CDR3 is CATTTGGAYNSPLHF. In DNA, the CDR3 is TGTGCCACCACGACAGGGGGCGCCTATAATTCACCCCTCCACTTT. V and J are TRBV19 and TRBJ1-6; 10 bases fit TRBD1. The trim removed 10 bases at V and 2 bases at J, leaving 5 bases unmatched. CDR1 and CDR2 (germline): LNHDA, SQIVND (reference sequence). The CDR3 runs to 15 residues.

The chain links TRBV28 to TRBJ1-2; 12 positions match TRBD1. The V gene's germline CDR1 is MDHEN and CDR2 SYDVKM. The CDR3 is made up of 18 amino acids. After removal of 2 bases from V and 2 bases from J, the junction contained 9 bases not matched to a gene. CDR3 region: CASSLESLGTGGNYGYTF. CDR3 bases: TGTGCCAGCAGTTTAGAGTCCTTGGGGACAGGGGGCAACTATGGCTACACCTTC.

The chain carries TRBV18 and TRBJ1-5; no definite D call. Germline V gene data show CDR1 as KGHSH and CDR2 as LQKENI. Trimming removed 5 bases from V and 4 bases from J, with 9 bases in between. The CDR3 loop spans 13 amino acids. The CDR3 DNA follows: TGTGCCAGCTCAAACGTCGGGAATCAGCCCCAGCATTTT. It encodes CASSNVGNQPQHF.

V usage is TRBV19 and J usage is TRBJ2-1; 8 nucleotides line up with TRBD1. V dropped 9 bases and J dropped 8; count of bases not matched to a gene: 12. The germline V gene encodes CDR1 LNHDA and CDR2 SQIVND (reference sequence). This CDR3 has 14 amino acids. CDR3 in amino acids: CASNQGARIDEQFF. The CDR3 DNA reads TGTGCCAGCAATCAGGGGGCGCGGATTGATGAGCAGTTCTTC.

This rearrangement joins TRBV13 to TRBJ2-3; a weak D match, TRBD2 (5 bases). The CDR3 is 20 residues long. In germline, CDR1 is PRHDT, CDR2 FYEKMQ (reference sequence). Trimming stripped 5 bases from V and 5 bases from J, with 32 bases between. CDR3 protein: CASSAQNSAYWQWSGDTQYF. The CDR3 DNA reads as TGTGCCAGCAGCGCCCAGAATAGCGCATATTGGCAATGGAGTGGAGATACGCAGTATTTT.

The V call is TRBV19, the J call TRBJ1-2, with TRBD1 matching 10 bases. CDR1 and CDR2 from the germline V gene are LNHDA and SQIVND (reference sequence). V lost 6 bases and J lost 8; bases outside the gene matches: 12. This CDR3 is built from 15 residues. CDR3 amino acids: CASREPGQGFAGYTF. CDR3 coding DNA: TGTGCCAGTAGGGAACCGGGACAGGGGTTCGCCGGCTACACCTTC.

The V and J genes are TRBV5-5 and TRBJ1-1; TRBD1 is a possible D gene (6 bases). The CDR3 is 15 residues long. V lost 4 bases and J 4 bases, leaving 17 bases between the germline ends. Germline V lookup: CDR1 SGHKS, CDR2 YYEKEE (reference sequence). CDR3 region: CASSLLGGASTEAFF. For the CDR3, the DNA is TGTGCCAGCAGCCTCCTGGGGGGGGCTAGCACTGAAGCTTTCTTT.

The V and J genes are TRBV5-5 and TRBJ1-2; 8 bases line up with TRBD1. Germline CDR1 is SGHKS and CDR2 is YYEKEE (reference sequence). With 4 bases clipped from V and 2 bases from J, the junction kept 16 bases outside the gene matches. This CDR3 has 18 amino acids. CDR3 sequence reads: CASSPLDRAYRTNYGYTF. CDR3 nucleotide sequence: TGTGCCAGCAGCCCCTTGGACAGGGCCTATCGGACAAACTATGGCTACACCTTC.

This clone came up a few times. In DNA, the CDR3 is TGTGCCAGCAGTGTGGGGGCGACTAGCGGATTCTACGAGCAGTACTTC. It encodes CASSVGATSGFYEQYF. This rearrangement joins TRBV2 to TRBJ2-7, with TRBD2 matching over 9 bases. This CDR3 has 16 residues. The V segment lost 4 bases and the J segment 3 bases; nucleotides outside the gene matches: 10. CDR1 SNHLY and CDR2 FYNNEI come from the germline V gene.

This chain joins TRBV7-9 and TRBJ2-1, with TRBD2 matching 8 bases. Germline CDR1 SEHNR, CDR2 FQNEAQ (reference sequence). The CDR3 is 15 residues long. With V trimmed by 5 bases and J by 3 bases, 6 bases remained unmatched. The CDR3, as DNA: TGTGCCAGCAGCACACTAGCGGCTGTCTACAATGAGCAGTTCTTC. Protein sequence: CASSTLAAVYNEQFF.

This chain links TRBV27 with TRBJ2-7; D is possibly TRBD2 (5 bases). Germline CDR1 MNHEY, CDR2 SMNVEV (reference sequence). The CDR3 has 14 amino acids. Between the trimmed V and J ends, which lost 6 bases and 7 bases, there was a span of 19 bases. The CDR3 DNA is TGTGCCAGCAGCCAAAATAAACCTAGAGGGGAGCAGTACTTC. It codes for CASSQNKPRGEQYF.

This clone was seen only a few times. The rearrangement uses TRBV2 and TRBJ1-4, with D possibly TRBD1 on 5 matching bases. V dropped 2 bases and J dropped 3 bases, with 10 bases sitting between them. Germline-derived CDR1 and CDR2 are SNHLY and FYNNEI. The CDR3 covers 15 residues. The CDR3 reads CASSEQAGPNEKLFF. The CDR3 DNA follows: TGTGCCAGCAGTGAACAGGCGGGACCTAATGAAAAACTGTTTTTT.